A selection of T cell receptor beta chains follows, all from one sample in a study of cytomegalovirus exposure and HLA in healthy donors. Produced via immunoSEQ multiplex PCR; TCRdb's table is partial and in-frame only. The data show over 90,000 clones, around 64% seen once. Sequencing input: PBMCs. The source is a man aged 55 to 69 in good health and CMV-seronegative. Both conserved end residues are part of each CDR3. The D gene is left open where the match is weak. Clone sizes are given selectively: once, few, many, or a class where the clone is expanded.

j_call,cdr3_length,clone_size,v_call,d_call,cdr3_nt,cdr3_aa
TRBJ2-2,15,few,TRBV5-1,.,TGCGCCAGCAGCCCCACAGGGCTTTCATCCGGGGAGCTGTTTTTT,CASSPTGLSSGELFF
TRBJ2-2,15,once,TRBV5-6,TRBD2,TGTGCCAGCATCCTCGGTCGGGGGGACACCGGGGAGCTGTTTTTT,CASILGRGDTGELFF
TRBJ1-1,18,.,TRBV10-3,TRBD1,TGTGCCATCACCGAAGACCCCCAACCGGGACAGTGGTTCACTGAAGCTTTCTTT,CAITEDPQPGQWFTEAFF
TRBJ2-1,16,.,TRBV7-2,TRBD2,TGTGCCAGCAGCTTAGTTCCGGGGGGGGCTTACAATGAGCAGTTCTTC,CASSLVPGGAYNEQFF
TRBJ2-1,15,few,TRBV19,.,TGTGCCAGTAGCTCTCCCGAGCGATCCAACAATGAGCAGTTCTTC,CASSSPERSNNEQFF
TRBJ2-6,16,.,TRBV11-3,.,TGTGCCAGCAGCCCAAAAGGACAGTCTGGGGCCAACGTCCTGACTTTC,CASSPKGQSGANVLTF
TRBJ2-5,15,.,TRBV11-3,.,TGTGCCAGCAGCTCACGGCGGGGGCTAGGGGAGACCCAGTACTTC,CASSSRRGLGETQYF
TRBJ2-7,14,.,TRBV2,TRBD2,TGTGCCAGCGGTCTCGCGGGGGGGTACGGGGAGCAGTACTTC,CASGLAGGYGEQYF
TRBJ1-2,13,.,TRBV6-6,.,TGTGCCAGCAGTTTGGGGACAAACTATGGCTACACCTTC,CASSLGTNYGYTF
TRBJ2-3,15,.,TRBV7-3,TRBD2,TGTGCCAGCAGCAACGGGGGGGGCGTCTCAGATACGCAGTATTTT,CASSNGGGVSDTQYF
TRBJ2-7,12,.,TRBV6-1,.,TGTGCCAGCAGTGAACTCGGCTACGAGCAGTACTTC,CASSELGYEQYF